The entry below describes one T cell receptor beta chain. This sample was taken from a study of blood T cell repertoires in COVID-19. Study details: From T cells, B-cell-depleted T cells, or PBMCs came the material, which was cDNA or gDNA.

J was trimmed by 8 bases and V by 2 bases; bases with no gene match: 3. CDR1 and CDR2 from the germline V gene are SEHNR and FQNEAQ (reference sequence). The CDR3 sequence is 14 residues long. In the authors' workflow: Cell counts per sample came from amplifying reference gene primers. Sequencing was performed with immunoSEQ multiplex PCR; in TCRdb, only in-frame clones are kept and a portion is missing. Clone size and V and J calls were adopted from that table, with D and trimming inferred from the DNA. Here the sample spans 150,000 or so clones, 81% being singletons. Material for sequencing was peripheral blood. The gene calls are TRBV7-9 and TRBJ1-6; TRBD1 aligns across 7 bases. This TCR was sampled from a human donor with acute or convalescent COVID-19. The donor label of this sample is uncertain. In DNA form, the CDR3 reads TGTGCCAGCAGCTTAACAGGGGAATATTCACCCCTCCACTTT. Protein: CASSLTGEYSPLHF. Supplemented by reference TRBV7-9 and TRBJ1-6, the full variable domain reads DTGVSQNPRHKITKRGQNVTFRCDPISEHNRLYWYRQTLGQGPEFLTYFQNEAQLEKSRLLSDRFSAERPKGSFSTLEIQRTEQGDSAMYLCASSLTGEYSPLHFGNGTRLTVT.